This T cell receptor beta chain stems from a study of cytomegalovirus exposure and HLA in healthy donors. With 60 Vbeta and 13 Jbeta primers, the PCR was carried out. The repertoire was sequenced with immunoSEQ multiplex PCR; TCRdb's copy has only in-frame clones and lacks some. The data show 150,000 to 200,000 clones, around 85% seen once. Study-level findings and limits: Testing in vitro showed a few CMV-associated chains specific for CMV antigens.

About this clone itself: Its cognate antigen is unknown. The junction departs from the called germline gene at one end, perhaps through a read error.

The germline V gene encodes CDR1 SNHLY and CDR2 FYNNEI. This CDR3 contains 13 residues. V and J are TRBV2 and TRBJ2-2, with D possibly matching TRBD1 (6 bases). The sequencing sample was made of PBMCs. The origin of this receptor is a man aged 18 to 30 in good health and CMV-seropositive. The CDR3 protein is CASSEEALGGLFF. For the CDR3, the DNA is TGTGCCAGCAGTGAAGAGGCTTTAGGGGGGCTGTTTTTT.